The 30 T cell receptor beta chains in this list originate from one sample, sequenced in a study of blood T cell repertoires in COVID-19. Generated by immunoSEQ multiplex PCR, the TCRdb table keeps only in-frame clones and is missing some. This table has 200,000 to 300,000 clones, about 89% appearing once. The specimen was PBMCs or T cells enriched from blood (not recorded which). These receptors were collected from a woman aged 30 to 39 who had recovered from COVID-19.

V gene TRBV7-8 combines with J gene TRBJ1-6; 8 positions match TRBD1. CDR1 and CDR2 from the germline V gene are SGHVS and FQNEAQ. V shed 5 bases, J shed 8 bases, and the junction held 8 bases outside the gene matches. CDR3 length: 15 residues. Here the CDR3 DNA reads TGTGCCAGCAGCGGCAGGACAGGGAGGGATTCACCCCTCCACTTT. Translating gives CASSGRTGRDSPLHF.

This sequence joins TRBV7-2 and TRBJ2-5; TRBD2 aligns across 9 bases. CDR1 is SGHTA, CDR2 FQGNSA, per germline. CDR3 length equals 16 residues. Losses at the gene ends were 5 bases for V and 3 bases for J; bases not matched to a gene: 10. The DNA for the CDR3 is TGTGCCAGCAGCCCCGGTTTTATAGCGGGGGAAGAGACCCAGTACTTC. Translated, it gives CASSPGFIAGEETQYF.

This chain connects TRBV5-8 to TRBJ1-2; D not resolved. Trimming cost V 0 bases and J 4 bases, with 13 bases left between them. The CDR3 is made up of 15 amino acids. Germline V gene data show CDR1 as SGHTS and CDR2 as YDEGEE. CDR3 bases: TGTGCCAGCAGCTTGGGGCAGCCCGGGAGCTATGGCTACACCTTC. Translation gives CASSLGQPGSYGYTF.

V usage is TRBV29-1 and J usage is TRBJ1-2; TRBD1 matches at 7 bases. Losses at the gene ends were 7 bases for V and 5 bases for J; bases not matched to a gene: 7. This CDR3 is built from 12 residues. Germline V gene lookup returns CDR1 SQVTM and CDR2 ANQGSEA. CDR3 protein: CSAAGTEYGYTF. The CDR3 nucleotides are TGCAGCGCCGCCGGGACAGAGTATGGCTACACCTTC.

V and J are TRBV27 and TRBJ2-3; D is unresolved. The CDR3 consists of 14 residues. Trimming took off 1 base at V and 2 bases at J, with 7 bases between the two ends. The V gene's germline CDR1 is MNHEY and CDR2 SMNVEV (reference sequence). CDR3 nucleotides: TGTGCCAGCAGTTTATGGCAGGACACAGATACGCAGTATTTT. This encodes CASSLWQDTDTQYF.

Points on this clone: The junction and the germline gene differ at one end; a read error may be behind it. The V gene is TRBV18, the J gene TRBJ2-6; D is ambiguous. From germline, CDR1 is KGHSH and CDR2 LQKENI. The CDR3 runs 15 residues. The CDR3 sequence is CASSRGLSGANVLTF. DNA for the CDR3: TGTGCCAGCTCACGAGGTCTCTCTGGCGCCAACGTCCTGACTTTC.

The chain uses TRBV5-1 and TRBJ1-1; D perhaps matches TRBD1 (5 bases). The CDR3 sequence is 15 residues long. V gave up 0 bases and J gave up 3 bases, with 12 bases separating them. Germline V CDR1 and CDR2: SGHRS, YFSETQ. CDR3 in DNA: TGCGCCAGCAGCTTGGATGAAGGCAGGGACACTGAAGCTTTCTTT. The encoded protein is CASSLDEGRDTEAFF.

V usage is TRBV28 and J usage is TRBJ2-3; 9 bases agree with TRBD2. Germline CDR1 MDHEN, CDR2 SYDVKM. V lost 9 bases and J lost 3; bases outside the gene matches: 10. The CDR3 extends over 15 amino acids. In DNA form, the CDR3 reads TGTGCCAGTCACCGCGGCGGGAGGGAGACAGATACGCAGTATTTT. Translating gives CASHRGGRETDTQYF.

This clone was observed once. The genes are TRBV7-2 and TRBJ2-1; D might be TRBD2 (5 bases). This CDR3 region has 16 residues. In germline, CDR1 is SGHTA, CDR2 FQGNSA. The germline V and J ends were trimmed by 3 bases and 3 bases, with 15 bases remaining between them. CDR3 DNA sequence: TGTGCCAGCAGCTTTTTTAAGGACTCGCTCTACAATGAGCAGTTCTTC. Protein sequence: CASSFFKDSLYNEQFF.

This clone has a single count. The chain is built from TRBV29-1 and TRBJ2-1; 11 nucleotides align to TRBD2. With V trimmed by 7 bases and J by 2 bases, 10 bases remained unmatched. There are 16 residues in the CDR3. CDR1 is SQVTM and CDR2 is ANQGSEA in the germline V gene. The CDR3 is CSGSGTSGRPYNEQFF. The CDR3 coding sequence is TGCAGCGGCTCCGGGACTAGCGGAAGGCCCTACAATGAGCAGTTCTTC.

This clone was seen only once. The chain employs TRBV5-1 and TRBJ2-7; D possibly corresponds to TRBD2 (5 bases). Trimming removed 1 base at V and 4 bases at J, with 15 bases between. Germline CDR1 and CDR2: SGHRS and YFSETQ. The CDR3 extends over 15 amino acids. CDR3 DNA: TGCGCCAGCAGCTTGCGGCTAGAGGGTATTTACGAGCAGTACTTC. It yields the protein CASSLRLEGIYEQYF.

V is TRBV7-8 and J is TRBJ1-2; 9 bases are shared with TRBD1. The CDR3 is made up of 15 amino acids. Trimming took 5 bases from V and 8 from J; bases not matched to a gene: 12. Germline V gives CDR1 SGHVS, CDR2 FQNEAQ. This CDR3 reads CASSVTGGLLEGYTF. CDR3 sequence (DNA): TGTGCCAGCAGCGTTACAGGGGGCCTGCTTGAAGGCTACACCTTC.

This chain links TRBV28 with TRBJ1-2; D is unclear. The CDR3 consists of 12 residues. V shed 3 bases and J shed 8 bases, with 10 bases lying between them. The germline gives CDR1 MDHEN, CDR2 SYDVKM. CDR3 sequence: CASSLATNGYTF. As DNA, the CDR3 is TGTGCCAGCAGTTTGGCCACAAACGGCTACACCTTC.

In its sample, this clone was seen a few times. The chain carries TRBV6-5 and TRBJ2-7; 11 bases align to TRBD1. Unmatched junction bases numbered 6, after V lost 7 bases and J lost 4 bases. The CDR3 length is 14 residues. Germline V CDR1 and CDR2: MNHEY, SVGAGI. The CDR3 sequence: CASKLGQGVYEQYF. The DNA of the CDR3 is TGTGCCAGCAAGTTGGGACAGGGGGTGTACGAGCAGTACTTC.

The J gene is TRBJ2-2, the V gene TRBV18; 11 positions agree with TRBD2. The CDR3 has 15 residues. The ends lost 6 bases at V and 7 bases at J; junction bases unmatched: 7. Germline lookup yields CDR1 KGHSH and CDR2 LQKENI. Here the CDR3 reads CASSRGLAENGELFF. For the CDR3, the DNA is TGTGCCAGCTCCCGGGGACTAGCGGAGAACGGGGAGCTGTTTTTT.

This chain links TRBV27 with TRBJ1-5; 7 nucleotides agree with TRBD1. Germline V gives CDR1 MNHEY, CDR2 SMNVEV (reference sequence). The CDR3 spans 13 residues. Trimming cost V 3 bases and J 7 bases; bases outside gene matches: 3. CDR3 sequence (DNA): TGTGCCAGCAGTTTGGCAGGGGGACAGCCCCAGCATTTT. Its translation: CASSLAGGQPQHF.

The gene calls are TRBV5-6 and TRBJ1-4; D is ambiguous. This CDR3 comprises 12 residues. The germline V gene has CDR1 SGHDT and CDR2 YYEEEE. Between the trimmed V and J ends, which lost 4 bases and 7 bases, there was a span of 8 bases. Here the CDR3 DNA reads TGTGCCAGCAGCGCCAGATCTGAAAAACTGTTTTTT. Amino acids: CASSARSEKLFF.

The genes are TRBV19 and TRBJ2-2; the match to TRBD1 covers 7 bases. This CDR3 contains 13 residues. Per germline, CDR1 LNHDA and CDR2 SQIVND (reference sequence). With 1 base clipped from V and 12 bases from J, the junction kept 5 bases outside the gene matches. This chain's CDR3 is CASSIGGQYQLFF. As DNA, the CDR3 is TGTGCCAGTAGTATAGGGGGACAGTATCAGCTGTTTTTT.

Comments on this clone: An end of the junction differs from the germline gene, which may be a read error. V is TRBV3-1 (or the pseudogene TRBV3-2) and J is TRBJ1-1; no firm D call. Germline CDR1 is LGHDT and CDR2 is YNNKEL (reference sequence). CDR3 length: 12 amino acids. The CDR3 loop is CASRQGGSEAFF. The CDR3 nucleotides are TGTGCCAGCAGACAAGGAGGCAGTGAAGCTTTCTTT.

This rearrangement joins TRBV7-9 to TRBJ2-1; 11 bases agree with TRBD2. The CDR3 covers 15 residues. The trim removed 5 bases at V and 9 bases at J, leaving 9 bases unmatched. Per germline, CDR1 SEHNR and CDR2 FQNEAQ (reference sequence). The CDR3 loop is CASSPPSGRSSEQFF. Written as DNA, the CDR3 is TGTGCCAGCAGCCCCCCTAGCGGGAGGAGCAGTGAGCAGTTCTTC.

CDR3: CASSRLAGSSYEQYF. The CDR3 region has the DNA TGTGCCAGCAGCCGACTAGCGGGGAGCTCCTACGAGCAGTACTTC. The chain uses TRBV3-1 (or the pseudogene TRBV3-2) and TRBJ2-7, with 11 bases that match TRBD2. Per the germline V gene, CDR1 is LGHDT and CDR2 is YNNKEL (reference sequence). The CDR3 extends over 15 amino acids. V lost 4 bases, J lost 0 bases, and 2 bases stayed unmatched.

This clone showed up just a few times. The V gene is TRBV6-1, the J gene TRBJ2-7; possible D gene TRBD2, 7 bases. CDR1 MNHNS and CDR2 SASEGT come from the germline V gene. V lost 4 bases and J lost 0, with 16 bases in between. The CDR3 extends over 16 amino acids. The CDR3 region has the DNA TGTGCCAGCAGTGGCCCTAAGGGGGGGTTCTCCTACGAGCAGTACTTC. Residues: CASSGPKGGFSYEQYF.

The count of this clone is one. The DNA for the CDR3 is TGTGCCTGGAGCAGGGGTCTGGACGGAAACACCATATATTTT. Amino acids: CAWSRGLDGNTIYF. The chain combines TRBV30 with TRBJ1-3; perhaps TRBD1 as D (6 bases). Looked up from germline, CDR1 is GTSNPN and CDR2 is SVGIG (reference sequence). Trimming stripped 3 bases from V and 4 bases from J, with 13 bases between. The CDR3 is made up of 14 amino acids. The variable domain in full, with the rest retrieved from reference TRBV30 and TRBJ1-3, is SQTIHQWPATLVQPVGSPLSLECTVEGTSNPNLYWYRQAAGRGLQLLFYSVGIGQISSEVPQNLSASRPQDRQFILSSKKLLLSDSGFYLCAWSRGLDGNTIYFGEGSWLTVV.

The gene calls are TRBV29-1 and TRBJ1-2; D is uncertain. Trimming removed 0 bases from V and 2 bases from J, with 7 bases in between. The CDR3 runs 13 residues. Germline CDR1 SQVTM, CDR2 ANQGSEA. The CDR3 is CSVEDRKNYGYTF. The CDR3 coding sequence is TGCAGCGTTGAAGACAGGAAAAACTATGGCTACACCTTC.

This sequence joins TRBV7-2 and TRBJ1-1; D not certain. Looked up from germline, CDR1 is SGHTA and CDR2 is FQGNSA. This CDR3 comprises 15 residues. V was cut by 1 base and J by 2 bases, with 11 bases left in between. CDR3 sequence reads: CASSLGYTANTEAFF. CDR3 bases: TGTGCCAGCAGCTTAGGGTATACAGCTAACACTGAAGCTTTCTTT.

The genes are TRBV7-6 and TRBJ2-3; tentatively, D is TRBD1 (5 bases). The CDR3 covers 16 residues. V was shortened by 1 base and J by 1 base, with 12 bases between the two germline ends. The V gene's germline CDR1 is SGHVS and CDR2 FNYEAQ. The CDR3 reads CASSLDGALGTDTQYF. The CDR3, as DNA: TGTGCCAGCAGCTTAGATGGGGCGCTTGGCACAGATACGCAGTATTTT.

The rearrangement joins TRBV28 to TRBJ2-2; D gene ambiguous. Germline V CDR1 and CDR2: MDHEN, SYDVKM. CDR3 length: 15 residues. The V end was cut by 2 bases, the J end by 4 bases, with 11 bases between. In DNA, the CDR3 is TGTGCCAGCAGTTTAGCGGCAACTGGCACCGGGGAGCTGTTTTTT. This sequence encodes CASSLAATGTGELFF.

This chain links TRBV6-5 with TRBJ2-1; 7 bases are a match to TRBD1. Germline V lookup: CDR1 MNHEY, CDR2 SVGAGI. The CDR3 consists of 13 residues. The V and J ends lost 6 bases and 8 bases, in that order; junction bases with no gene match: 7. CDR3 loop: CASRQGLMDEQFF. As DNA, the CDR3 is TGTGCCAGCAGACAGGGGCTGATGGATGAGCAGTTCTTC.

This chain uses TRBV15 with TRBJ1-3; no definite D call. The germline CDR1 and CDR2 sequences are LNHNV and YYDKDF (reference sequence). The CDR3 runs to 15 residues. Trimming shortened V by 0 bases and J by 0 bases, and 6 bases separated the two germline ends. The CDR3 loop reads CATSRDLPSGNTIYF. In DNA form, the CDR3 reads TGTGCCACCAGCAGAGATCTCCCCTCTGGAAACACCATATATTTT. The full variable domain, its missing parts supplied by reference TRBV15 and TRBJ1-3, is DAMVIQNPRYQVTQFGKPVTLSCSQTLNHNVMYWYQQKSSQAPKLLFHYYDKDFNNEADTPDNFQSRRPNTSFCFLDIRSPGLGDTAMYLCATSRDLPSGNTIYFGEGSWLTVV.

The chain couples TRBV28 to TRBJ1-2; 8 bases are shared with TRBD1. The CDR3 contains 15 residues. Trimming cost V 3 bases and J 4 bases; bases outside gene matches: 7. Germline V gene data show CDR1 as MDHEN and CDR2 as SYDVKM. Written as DNA, the CDR3 is TGTGCCAGCAGTTTGCTTCCGACAGGGGCCTATGGCTACACCTTC. Translation gives CASSLLPTGAYGYTF.